This T cell receptor beta chain was identified in a study of identical twins. TCRdb recomputed calls from the 5' RACE reads with MiXCR, one row per CDR3 protein. Of 250,000 or so distinct CDR3 sequences listed, roughly 8.7% are singletons. Trimming left V 3 bases short and J 1 base short, with 13 bases between. CDR1 MDHEN and CDR2 SYDVKM come from the germline V gene. This CDR3 spans 16 amino acids. This sample was also put to use in a study of yellow fever vaccine responses in identical twins.

The sequenced material came from CD8+ T cells sorted from blood. This rearrangement joins TRBV28 to TRBJ2-1; D possibly uses TRBD1 or TRBD2 (5 bases each). The clonotype was recovered from a woman aged 18-30 years in good health. CDR3 loop: CASSLRGSGSYNEQFF. The CDR3 region has the DNA TGTGCCAGCAGTTTGAGGGGCTCAGGGTCCTACAATGAGCAGTTCTTC.